This T cell receptor beta chain was profiled in a study of blood T cell repertoires in COVID-19. Turning to the study itself: Sites in the United States, Italy and Spain provided acute and convalescent COVID-19 samples. T cells, B-cell-depleted T cells, or PBMCs supplied cDNA or gDNA.

This clone was detected once. Authors' analysis steps: How many nucleated cells were present was estimated from reference gene primer amplification. Produced via immunoSEQ multiplex PCR; TCRdb's table is partial and in-frame only. That table supplies the V and J calls and clone size; D and trimming were determined from the DNA. Among more than 70,000 clones listed, around 84% were seen once. Germline V CDR1 and CDR2: LNHNV, YYDKDF (reference sequence). V lost 3 bases and J lost 3, with 20 bases in between. The CDR3 contains 17 residues. The chain recombines TRBV15 with TRBJ1-1; maybe TRBD1 (6 bases). This TCR was recovered from a woman aged 80 or over in a cohort sampled during active or convalescent COVID-19. Source material: peripheral blood. CDR3 in amino acids: CATSSWDTGGGDTEAFF. As DNA, the CDR3 is TGTGCCACCAGCAGCTGGGACACCGGGGGAGGGGACACTGAAGCTTTCTTT. Supplemented by reference TRBV15 and TRBJ1-1, the full variable domain reads DAMVIQNPRYQVTQFGKPVTLSCSQTLNHNVMYWYQQKSSQAPKLLFHYYDKDFNNEADTPDNFQSRRPNTSFCFLDIRSPGLGDTAMYLCATSSWDTGGGDTEAFFGQGTRLTVV.